These 18 T cell receptor beta chains came from one sample sequenced in a study of blood T cell repertoires in COVID-19. This table comes from immunoSEQ multiplex PCR, and its TCRdb copy is limited to in-frame clones, with some not included. Among hundreds of thousands of clones, 82% were seen once, and the ten largest hold approximately 4%. The sample was peripheral blood. Receptors were obtained from a woman aged 80 or over with acute or convalescent COVID-19.

The chain is built from TRBV30 and TRBJ2-2; unclear D gene. V lost 0 bases to trimming and J lost 6 bases, with 8 bases between them. The CDR3 length is 13 residues. Germline loops: CDR1 GTSNPN, CDR2 SVGIG (reference sequence). The chain's CDR3 is CAWSVLRAGELFF. The CDR3 DNA sequence: TGTGCCTGGAGTGTACTACGGGCCGGGGAGCTGTTTTTT.

The chain couples TRBV11-2 to TRBJ1-6; maybe TRBD1 (6 bases). With 5 bases removed from V and 5 bases from J, the gap between germline ends came to 13 bases. In germline, CDR1 is SGHAT, CDR2 FQNNGV. The CDR3 is 15 residues long. The CDR3: CASSRGQTDNSPLHF. CDR3 DNA sequence: TGTGCCAGCAGCCGAGGACAGACCGATAATTCACCCCTCCACTTT.

This chain uses TRBV23-1 with TRBJ1-1, with unresolved D. TRBV23-1 is annotated as an ORF whose role is uncertain. The CDR3 consists of 19 residues. V was trimmed by 0 bases and J by 0 bases, leaving 20 bases between them. The CDR3 region has the DNA TGCGCCAGCAGTCAATCACTGCCCGCATATCGAGACATGAACACTGAAGCTTTCTTT. It is translated as CASSQSLPAYRDMNTEAFF.

The gene calls are TRBV4-1 and TRBJ1-2, with D possibly matching TRBD1 (6 bases). The CDR3 runs to 16 residues. V shed 0 bases and J shed 9 bases, with 20 bases lying between them. Germline V lookup: CDR1 MGHRA, CDR2 YSYEKL. The CDR3 loop reads CASSQDQDSSRGRYTF. The DNA for the CDR3 is TGCGCCAGCAGCCAAGATCAGGACAGCTCGAGGGGCCGCTACACCTTC.

The chain joins TRBV7-9 to TRBJ1-1; no definite D call. The CDR3 contains 14 residues. V dropped 5 bases and J dropped 0 bases, with 10 bases sitting between them. CDR1 and CDR2 (germline): SEHNR, FQNEAQ (reference sequence). For the CDR3, the DNA is TGTGCCAGCAGCGCCCTGCGAGTGAACACTGAAGCTTTCTTT. Its translation is CASSALRVNTEAFF.

CDR3 nucleotides: TGTGCCAGCAGGGGACAGGGGCCCTCTGGAAACACCATATATTTT. Translated: CASRGQGPSGNTIYF. J is TRBJ1-3 and V is TRBV2, with TRBD1 matching 10 bases. The CDR3 length is 15 residues. Germline V gene data show CDR1 as SNHLY and CDR2 as FYNNEI. Unmatched junction bases numbered 2, after V lost 6 bases and J lost 0 bases.

The V gene is TRBV5-1, the J gene TRBJ2-7; 11 bases are a match to TRBD2. Unmatched junction bases numbered 4, after V lost 5 bases and J lost 3 bases. The CDR3 loop spans 14 amino acids. CDR1 SGHRS and CDR2 YFSETQ come from the germline V gene. The CDR3 DNA is TGCGCCAGCAGGTCCGGGACTAGCGGCTACGAGCAGTACTTC. Amino acid sequence: CASRSGTSGYEQYF.

The chain employs TRBV27 and TRBJ1-5, with D possibly being TRBD1 (6 bases). CDR1 is MNHEY, CDR2 SMNVEV, per germline (reference sequence). V lost 6 bases and J lost 2, with 11 bases in between. This CDR3 is built from 14 residues. As DNA, the CDR3 is TGTGCCAGCAGCAGGGGCGCCGGCAATCAGCCCCAGCATTTT. Protein product: CASSRGAGNQPQHF.

Comment on this clone: Other DNA sequences in this sample translate to the same CDR3. This chain connects TRBV7-8 to TRBJ1-1; D is unresolved. Germline-derived CDR1 and CDR2 are SGHVS and FQNEAQ. Trimming pared 5 bases from V and 5 bases from J, leaving 6 bases between. This CDR3 has 11 residues. The CDR3 loop is CASSPQTEAFF. The CDR3 bases are TGTGCCAGCAGCCCCCAAACTGAAGCTTTCTTT. Using reference TRBV7-8 and TRBJ1-1 for the parts outside the CDR3, the full variable domain is GAGVSQSPRYKVAKRGQDVALRCDPISGHVSLFWYQQALGQGPEFLTYFQNEAQLDKSGLPSDRFFAERPEGSVSTLKIQRTQQEDSAVYLCASSPQTEAFFGQGTRLTVV.

This chain connects TRBV9 to TRBJ1-3, with 8 nucleotides matching TRBD1. Germline values: CDR1 SGDLS, CDR2 YYNGEE. V lost 5 bases, J lost 5 bases, and 9 bases stayed unmatched. This CDR3 has 15 residues. The CDR3 DNA follows: TGTGCCAGCAGTCAGACAGGGGCGCAGAGAAACACCATATATTTT. Translation: CASSQTGAQRNTIYF.

V usage is TRBV7-9 and J usage is TRBJ2-5; 7 bases are a match to TRBD2. V gave up 4 bases and J gave up 5 bases; unmatched junction bases: 13. Germline CDR1 is SEHNR and CDR2 is FQNEAQ (reference sequence). The CDR3 length is 16 residues. The CDR3, as DNA: TGTGCCAGCAGCTGGTCCACTAGCGCGGCAGGGGAGACCCAGTACTTC. Its translation is CASSWSTSAAGETQYF.

The chain has TRBV7-2 and TRBJ2-1; 11 nucleotides line up with TRBD2. V lost 3 bases, J lost 7 bases, and 2 bases stayed unmatched. This CDR3 has 14 amino acids. CDR1 and CDR2 from the germline V gene are SGHTA and FQGNSA. CDR3 sequence: CASSFLAGGNEQFF. CDR3 sequence (DNA): TGTGCCAGCAGCTTCCTAGCGGGGGGTAATGAGCAGTTCTTC.

The rearrangement links TRBV4-1 to TRBJ1-4, with a weak D call TRBD1 (6 bases). The CDR3 is 16 residues long. The ends were cut back, 2 bases at V and 3 bases at J, with 13 bases in the middle. Looked up from germline, CDR1 is MGHRA and CDR2 is YSYEKL. The DNA for the CDR3 is TGCGCCAGCAGCCAATCGGCGCGGACAGCTAATGAAAAACTGTTTTTT. Its translation: CASSQSARTANEKLFF.

The rearrangement uses TRBV9 and TRBJ2-5; D unclear. Between the trimmed V and J ends, which lost 0 bases and 3 bases, there was a span of 3 bases. The germline V gene encodes CDR1 SGDLS and CDR2 YYNGEE. The CDR3 contains 12 residues. This chain's CDR3 is CASSVAEETQYF. In nucleotides, the CDR3 is TGTGCCAGCAGCGTAGCCGAAGAGACCCAGTACTTC.

The table lists this clone with a count of one. Germline is not matched at one junction end, which may reflect a read error. V usage is TRBV6-1 and J usage is TRBJ1-1, with TRBD1 matching 7 bases. CDR1 MNHNS and CDR2 SASEGT come from the germline V gene. CDR3 length equals 17 residues. The CDR3 region is CASREGGSRGKSAEAFF. The CDR3 DNA is TGTGCCAGCAGAGAAGGGGGCAGTCGAGGAAAATCAGCTGAAGCTTTCTTT.

The rearrangement uses TRBV23-1 and TRBJ2-3; possible D gene TRBD2, 6 bases. TRBV23-1 is marked as an open reading frame, function uncertain. V was shortened by 3 bases and J by 4 bases, with 14 bases between the two germline ends. The CDR3 loop spans 15 amino acids. The CDR3 nucleotides read TGCGCCAGCAGTCAGGCGGGACCTCCGGCAGATACGCAGTATTTT. It specifies CASSQAGPPADTQYF.

The J gene is TRBJ1-5, the V gene TRBV19, with D unresolved. This CDR3 contains 15 residues. With 3 bases removed from V and 1 base from J, the gap between germline ends came to 10 bases. Germline V gene data show CDR1 as LNHDA and CDR2 as SQIVND (reference sequence). The CDR3, as DNA: TGTGCCAGTAGTATGATGGGAGGGAGCAATCAGCCCCAGCATTTT. As protein: CASSMMGGSNQPQHF. The entire variable domain, with the rest obtained from reference TRBV19 and TRBJ1-5, is as follows: DGGITQSPKYLFRKEGQNVTLSCEQNLNHDAMYWYRQDPGQGLRLIYYSQIVNDFQKGDIAEGYSVSREKKESFPLTVTSAQKNPTAFYLCASSMMGGSNQPQHFGDGTRLSIL.

The gene calls are TRBV5-1 and TRBJ2-7; D is perhaps TRBD1 (6 bases). Germline CDR1 SGHRS, CDR2 YFSETQ. V lost 0 bases and J 8 bases, leaving 18 bases between the germline ends. The CDR3 sequence is 15 residues long. The CDR3 bases are TGCGCCAGCAGCTTGGTACAGGGATTAAGAACTAAGCAGTACTTC. Residues: CASSLVQGLRTKQYF.